One and the same sample provided the 8 T cell receptor beta chains below, sequenced in a study of cytomegalovirus exposure and HLA in healthy donors. Assay used: immunoSEQ multiplex PCR; TCRdb lists only in-frame clones, some missing. The sample holds 55,000 to 70,000 clones, about 93% seen once. Source material: PBMCs. The origin of the receptors is a man between 18 and 35 years old in good health and CMV-seronegative.

The chain is built from TRBV7-6 and TRBJ2-1; maybe TRBD2 (6 bases). The CDR3 length is 15 residues. The germline V and J ends were trimmed by 0 bases and 8 bases, with 14 bases remaining between them. CDR1 and CDR2 from the germline V gene are SGHVS and FNYEAQ. The CDR3 reads CASSLAVAGIHEQFF. CDR3 bases: TGTGCCAGCAGCTTAGCGGTGGCGGGAATCCATGAGCAGTTCTTC.

CDR3 bases: TGTGCCAGCCATCGGGGGGTTGGGGCCAACGTCCTGACTTTC. This encodes CASHRGVGANVLTF. The rearrangement joins TRBV19 to TRBJ2-6, with 7 bases that match TRBD2. Germline trimming cut 9 bases from V and 3 bases from J; bases unmatched to any gene: 5. CDR1 is LNHDA and CDR2 is SQIVND in the germline V gene (reference sequence). The CDR3 extends over 14 amino acids.

This clone was seen once. The chain carries TRBV7-2 and TRBJ1-4; 10 nucleotides match TRBD1. The CDR3 runs 15 residues. CDR1 SGHTA and CDR2 FQGNSA come from the germline V gene. The ends lost 6 bases at V and 5 bases at J; junction bases unmatched: 6. As DNA, the CDR3 is TGTGCCAGCAGAAATGGACAGGGGGTGAATGAAAAACTGTTTTTT. Protein: CASRNGQGVNEKLFF.

The V gene is TRBV5-6, the J gene TRBJ2-7; 7 bases line up with TRBD1. Trimming took 4 bases from V and 4 from J; bases not matched to a gene: 8. The V gene's germline CDR1 is SGHDT and CDR2 YYEEEE. The CDR3 is made up of 14 amino acids. This CDR3 reads CASSIDRVKYEQYF. DNA for the CDR3: TGTGCCAGCAGCATTGACAGGGTCAAGTACGAGCAGTACTTC.

This chain joins TRBV6-5 and TRBJ2-7; 7 positions agree with TRBD2. CDR3 size: 12 residues. J gave up 3 bases and V 5 bases, and 1 base lay outside the gene matches. CDR1 is MNHEY and CDR2 is SVGAGI in the germline V gene. CDR3: CASSTGGYEQYF. Written as DNA, the CDR3 is TGTGCCAGCAGTACGGGAGGCTACGAGCAGTACTTC.

V gene TRBV7-3 combines with J gene TRBJ2-1; D is perhaps TRBD1 (5 bases). CDR1 SGHTA and CDR2 FQGTGA come from the germline V gene. Trimming cost V 5 bases and J 4 bases, with 18 bases left between them. CDR3 size: 16 residues. CDR3 protein: CASSQGPGRDYNEQFF. CDR3 in DNA: TGTGCCAGCAGCCAAGGGCCAGGCAGGGATTACAATGAGCAGTTCTTC.

This chain uses TRBV27 with TRBJ2-7; 7 bases align to TRBD1. This CDR3 is 12 amino acids long. V lost 8 bases and J lost 7; bases outside the gene matches: 8. Looked up from germline, CDR1 is MNHEY and CDR2 is SMNVEV (reference sequence). Here the CDR3 DNA reads TGTGCCAGCCTCGACAGGGTGGGAGAGCAGTACTTC. Translation: CASLDRVGEQYF.

The chain is built from TRBV15 and TRBJ1-5; D is uncertain. The CDR3 contains 16 residues. Per germline, CDR1 LNHNV and CDR2 YYDKDF (reference sequence). Between the trimmed V and J ends, which lost 2 bases and 5 bases, there was a span of 16 bases. The CDR3 DNA reads as TGTGCCACCAGCAGAATCCGTCTTGAGGAACATCAGCCCCAGCATTTT. Its translation is CATSRIRLEEHQPQHF.